The present T cell receptor (beta chain) was sequenced within a study of T cell clusters in autoimmune cytopenias. Study overall: The median distinct TRB clonotype count was roughly 2,400 per sample, from a median around 49,000 reads.

TRB was amplified from roughly 0.25 ug of peripheral blood genomic DNA per sample. Concerning this clonotype itself: The antigen is unknown.

TRB was amplified by touch-down multiplex PCR, primer pools A and B combined. One entry per CDR3 protein, without DNA, is what TCRdb gives after re-calling the multiplex PCR reads. The table lists under 9,500 distinct CDR3 sequences, with over 4% in the top ten. Study results and caveats: A dominant lymphoma-associated repertoire apparently masked the cluster-lack signature in secondary cytopenia versus chronic lymphocytic leukemia. TRB repertoire shifts in secondary cytopenia and chronic lymphocytic leukemia mostly reflected lymphoma, not autoimmunity. The T cell clusters were defined only in silico, without experimental functional validation.

The TCR comes from a human donor with an autoimmune cytopenia or autoimmune hepatitis (not recorded which). Sequencing used peripheral blood.

The CDR3 protein is CASSLESSGRGNEQFF. The chain combines TRBV7-2 with TRBJ2-1; TCRdb's assignment of TRBD2 cannot be checked, as there is no DNA. The CDR3 totals 16 residues. The germline V gene encodes CDR1 SGHTA and CDR2 FQGNSA.